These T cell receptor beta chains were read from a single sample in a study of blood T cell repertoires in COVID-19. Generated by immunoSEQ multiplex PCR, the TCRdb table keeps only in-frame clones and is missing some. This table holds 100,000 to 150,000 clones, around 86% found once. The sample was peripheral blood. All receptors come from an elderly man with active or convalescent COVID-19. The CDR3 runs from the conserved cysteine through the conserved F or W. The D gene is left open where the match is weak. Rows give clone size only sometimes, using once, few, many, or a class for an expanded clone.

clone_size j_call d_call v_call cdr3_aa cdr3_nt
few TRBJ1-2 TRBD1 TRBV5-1 CASSPQTGTYGYTF TGCGCCAGCAGCCCGCAGACAGGGACCTATGGCTACACCTTC
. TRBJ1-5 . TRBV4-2 CASSQGSEGQPQHF TGTGCCAGCAGCCAAGGATCGGAGGGTCAGCCCCAGCATTTT
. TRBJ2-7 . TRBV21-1 CARREEMSYEQYF TGTGCCAGAAGAGAAGAAATGTCCTACGAGCAGTACTTC
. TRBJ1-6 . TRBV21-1 CASSEIHGQGAPPLHF TGTGCCAGCAGCGAAATTCACGGACAGGGGGCTCCACCCCTCCACTTT
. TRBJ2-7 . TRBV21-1 CASSKARQGLADRWWREQYF TGTGCCAGCAGCAAAGCGCGTCAGGGGCTAGCGGACCGATGGTGGAGAGAGCAGTACTTC
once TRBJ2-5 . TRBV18 CASSPPARSETQYF TGTGCCAGCTCACCACCGGCTAGATCAGAGACCCAGTACTTC
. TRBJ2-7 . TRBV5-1 CASSLRVDSTYEQYF TGCGCCAGCAGCCTCAGGGTGGACAGTACCTACGAGCAGTACTTC
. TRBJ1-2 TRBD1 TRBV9 CASSGRQGNYGYTF TGTGCCAGCAGCGGACGACAGGGAAACTATGGCTACACCTTC
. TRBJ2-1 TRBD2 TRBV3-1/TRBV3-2 CASSQAGGHYNEQFF TGTGCCAGCAGCCAAGCGGGGGGGCACTACAATGAGCAGTTCTTC
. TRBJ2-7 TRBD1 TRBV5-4 CASSWDRGFRTYEQYF TGTGCCAGCAGCTGGGACAGGGGATTCCGGACCTACGAGCAGTACTTC
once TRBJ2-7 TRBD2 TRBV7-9 CASSPIIGGLAGVRGEQYF TGTGCCAGCAGCCCCATTATAGGGGGACTAGCGGGAGTTCGGGGCGAGCAGTACTTC
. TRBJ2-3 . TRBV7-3 CASSRDNTDTQYF TGTGCCAGCAGCCGGGACAACACAGATACGCAGTATTTT
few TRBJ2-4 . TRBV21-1 CASSKGNRALAKNIQYF TGTGCCAGCAGCAAGGGAAACAGGGCCCTAGCCAAAAACATTCAGTACTTC
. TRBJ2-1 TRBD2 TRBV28 CASSPGASGVHEQFF TGTGCCAGCAGTCCAGGGGCTAGCGGGGTTCATGAGCAGTTCTTC
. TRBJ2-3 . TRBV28 CATRRGDGTDTQYF TGTGCCACCAGACGGGGAGATGGCACAGATACGCAGTATTTT
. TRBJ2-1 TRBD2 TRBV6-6 CASSSRTSGTYNEQFF TGTGCCAGCAGTTCTCGGACTAGCGGAACCTACAATGAGCAGTTCTTC
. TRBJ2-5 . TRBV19 CASSISAFPETQYF TGTGCCAGTAGTATATCTGCGTTCCCCGAGACCCAGTACTTC
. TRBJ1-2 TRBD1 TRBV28 CASSWGIPYRQGSGYTF TGTGCCAGCAGTTGGGGGATCCCCTACCGACAGGGTAGTGGCTACACCTTC
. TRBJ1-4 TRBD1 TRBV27 CASMGTVGEKLFF TGTGCCAGCATGGGGACAGTGGGTGAAAAACTGTTTTTT
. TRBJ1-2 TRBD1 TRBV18 CASSPGDSSSGYTF TGTGCCAGCTCACCAGGGGACAGCAGTAGTGGCTACACCTTC
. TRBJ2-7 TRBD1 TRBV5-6 CASSSDRWFPYEQYF TGTGCCAGCAGCTCGGACAGGTGGTTCCCCTACGAGCAGTACTTC
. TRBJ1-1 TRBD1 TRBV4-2 CASSRTGDTEAFF TGTGCCAGCAGCCGGACAGGGGACACTGAAGCTTTCTTT
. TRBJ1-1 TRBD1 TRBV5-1 CASSEGQGGNTEAFF TGCGCCAGCAGCGAGGGACAGGGGGGTAACACTGAAGCTTTCTTT
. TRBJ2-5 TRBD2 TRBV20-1 CSASYSGVTRTQYF TGCAGTGCTAGTTACAGCGGGGTCACTCGGACCCAGTACTTC
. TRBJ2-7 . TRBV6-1 CASSERTAYEQYF TGTGCCAGCAGTGAGAGGACTGCCTACGAGCAGTACTTC